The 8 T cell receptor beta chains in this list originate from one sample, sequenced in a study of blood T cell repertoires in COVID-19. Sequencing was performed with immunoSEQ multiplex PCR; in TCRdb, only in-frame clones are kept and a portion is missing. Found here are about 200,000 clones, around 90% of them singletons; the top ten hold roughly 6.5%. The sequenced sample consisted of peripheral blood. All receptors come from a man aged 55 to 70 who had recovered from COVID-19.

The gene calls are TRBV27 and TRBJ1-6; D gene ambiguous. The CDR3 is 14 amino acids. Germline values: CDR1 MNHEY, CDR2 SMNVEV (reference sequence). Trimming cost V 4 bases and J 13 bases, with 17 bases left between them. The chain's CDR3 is CASSSPVNRRPLHF. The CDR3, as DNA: TGTGCCAGCAGTTCCCCGGTGAACCGCCGGCCCCTCCACTTT.

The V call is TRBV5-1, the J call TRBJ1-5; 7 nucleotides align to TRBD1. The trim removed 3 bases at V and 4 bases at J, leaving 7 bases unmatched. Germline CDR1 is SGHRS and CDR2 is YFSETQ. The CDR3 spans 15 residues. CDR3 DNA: TGCGCCAGCAGCTCAGGGACAGAGCCGAATCAGCCCCAGCATTTT. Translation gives CASSSGTEPNQPQHF. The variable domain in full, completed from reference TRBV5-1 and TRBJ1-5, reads KAGVTQTPRYLIKTRGQQVTLSCSPISGHRSVSWYQQTPGQGLQFLFEYFSETQRNKGNFPGRFSGRQFSNSRSEMNVSTLELGDSALYLCASSSGTEPNQPQHFGDGTRLSIL.

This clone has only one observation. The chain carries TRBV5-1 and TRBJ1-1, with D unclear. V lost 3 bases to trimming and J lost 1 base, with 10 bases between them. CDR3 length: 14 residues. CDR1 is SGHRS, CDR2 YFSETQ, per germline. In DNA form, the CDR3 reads TGCGCCAGCAGCTCGATAGAGGGGAACACTGAAGCTTTCTTT. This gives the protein CASSSIEGNTEAFF. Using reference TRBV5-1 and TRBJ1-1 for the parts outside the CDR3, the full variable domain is KAGVTQTPRYLIKTRGQQVTLSCSPISGHRSVSWYQQTPGQGLQFLFEYFSETQRNKGNFPGRFSGRQFSNSRSEMNVSTLELGDSALYLCASSSIEGNTEAFFGQGTRLTVV.

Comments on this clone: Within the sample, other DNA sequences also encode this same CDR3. The CDR3 spells CASSPGQGAREQYF. The DNA of the CDR3 is TGTGCCAGCAGCCCGGGACAGGGGGCGAGGGAGCAGTACTTC. The chain has TRBV7-2 and TRBJ2-7, with TRBD1 matching over 12 bases. The V gene end was trimmed by 5 bases and the J gene end by 7 bases; junction bases not matched to a gene: 6. This CDR3 is 14 amino acids long. Looked up from germline, CDR1 is SGHTA and CDR2 is FQGNSA.

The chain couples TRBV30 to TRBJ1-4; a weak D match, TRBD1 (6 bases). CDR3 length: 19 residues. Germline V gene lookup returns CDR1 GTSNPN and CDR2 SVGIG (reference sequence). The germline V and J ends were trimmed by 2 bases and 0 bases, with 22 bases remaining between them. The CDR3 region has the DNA TGTGCCTGGAGTCGTCCAGGGGCAGTCTGGGGCTCAACTAATGAAAAACTGTTTTTT. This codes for CAWSRPGAVWGSTNEKLFF. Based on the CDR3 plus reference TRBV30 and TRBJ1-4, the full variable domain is SQTIHQWPATLVQPVGSPLSLECTVEGTSNPNLYWYRQAAGRGLQLLFYSVGIGQISSEVPQNLSASRPQDRQFILSSKKLLLSDSGFYLCAWSRPGAVWGSTNEKLFFGSGTQLSVL.

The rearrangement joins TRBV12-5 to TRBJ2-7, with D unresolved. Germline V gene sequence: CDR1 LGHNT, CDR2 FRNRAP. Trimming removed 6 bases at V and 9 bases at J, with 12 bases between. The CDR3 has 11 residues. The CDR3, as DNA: TGTGCTAGTGGGTCGACGGGTACGCAGTACTTC. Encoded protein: CASGSTGTQYF. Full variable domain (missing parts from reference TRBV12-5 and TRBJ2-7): DARVTQTPRHKVTEMGQEVTMRCQPILGHNTVFWYRQTMMQGLELLAYFRNRAPLDDSGMPKDRFSAEMPDATLATLKIQPSEPRDSAVYFCASGSTGTQYFGPGTRLTVT.

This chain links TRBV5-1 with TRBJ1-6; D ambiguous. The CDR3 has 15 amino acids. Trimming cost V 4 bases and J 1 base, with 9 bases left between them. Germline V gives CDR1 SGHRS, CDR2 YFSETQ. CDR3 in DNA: TGCGCCAGCAGCCCGGGAGGGTCCTATAATTCACCCCTCCACTTT. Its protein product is CASSPGGSYNSPLHF.

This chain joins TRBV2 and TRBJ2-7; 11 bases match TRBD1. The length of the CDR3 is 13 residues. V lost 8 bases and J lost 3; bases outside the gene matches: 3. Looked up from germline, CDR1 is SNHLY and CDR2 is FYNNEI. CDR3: CASGGTGGYEQYF. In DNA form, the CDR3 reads TGTGCCAGCGGGGGGACAGGGGGCTACGAGCAGTACTTC.